The rows below give T cell receptor beta chains drawn from one sample of a study of cytomegalovirus exposure and HLA in healthy donors. The method was immunoSEQ multiplex PCR; TCRdb's version includes in-frame clones alone and lacks a portion of them. In the table there are 140,000 to 150,000 clones, around 80% of which are singletons. The sequenced sample was PBMCs. Every receptor here comes from a boy under 10 years old in good health and CMV-seronegative. Each CDR3 is given with its conserved first and last residue. D genes are given only for firm matches. Some rows have no size entry. The others give once, few or many, or a class for an expanded clone.

J: TRBJ2-1; D: NA; size: NA; V: TRBV28; DNA: TGTGCCAGCAGCCTAGACCAGGGATGGGGCCGCCGGGATGAGCAGTTCTTC; CDR3: CASSLDQGWGRRDEQFF
J: TRBJ2-5; D: NA; size: NA; V: TRBV10-3; DNA: TGTGCCATCAGGACTCCAGGGGAGACCCAGTACTTC; CDR3: CAIRTPGETQYF
J: TRBJ2-5; D: NA; size: NA; V: TRBV27; DNA: TGTGCCAGCAGCATCCGGGAGAGAGGGGAGCAGTACTTC; CDR3: CASSIRERGEQYF
J: TRBJ2-7; D: NA; size: NA; V: TRBV15; DNA: TGTGCCACCAGCAGAGACCCCTTTGAACAATACGAGCAGTACTTC; CDR3: CATSRDPFEQYEQYF
J: TRBJ2-7; D: NA; size: NA; V: TRBV5-1; DNA: TGCGCCAGCAGTCTGCAGGGGGGCCCCTACGAGCAGTACTTC; CDR3: CASSLQGGPYEQYF
J: TRBJ2-7; D: TRBD1; size: NA; V: TRBV7-9; DNA: TGTGCCAGCAGCCTATGGGGACAGGGGCCCTCTCGATACGAGCAGTACTTC; CDR3: CASSLWGQGPSRYEQYF
J: TRBJ2-7; D: NA; size: NA; V: TRBV5-6; DNA: TGTGCCAGCAGCTGGAACAGGGTTGGTGAGCAGTACTTC; CDR3: CASSWNRVGEQYF
J: TRBJ1-1; D: NA; size: NA; V: TRBV5-4; DNA: TGTGCCAGCAGCTTGGATCTTCGGGGGGGACGTGAAGCTTTCTTT; CDR3: CASSLDLRGGREAFF
J: TRBJ1-5; D: NA; size: few; V: TRBV7-9; DNA: TGTGCCAGCAGCACTGCATGGAGGAATCAGCCCCAGCATTTT; CDR3: CASSTAWRNQPQHF
J: TRBJ1-6; D: TRBD1; size: once; V: TRBV15; DNA: TGTGCCACCAGCAGAGACACACAGGGGGTGTTCGTTTCACCCCTCCACTTT; CDR3: CATSRDTQGVFVSPLHF